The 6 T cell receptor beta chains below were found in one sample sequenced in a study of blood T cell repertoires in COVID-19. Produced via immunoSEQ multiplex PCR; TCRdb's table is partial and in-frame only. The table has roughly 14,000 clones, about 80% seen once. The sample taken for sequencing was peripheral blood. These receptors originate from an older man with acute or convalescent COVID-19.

The CDR3 bases are TGTGCCAGCAGCGCAACCCCAGTAAGAGGTGAAAAACTGTTTTTT. It encodes CASSATPVRGEKLFF. The chain is built from TRBV7-2 and TRBJ1-4; D is unclear. The CDR3 is 15 residues long. V was cut by 5 bases and J by 7 bases, with 17 bases left in between. CDR1 is SGHTA and CDR2 is FQGNSA in the germline V gene. Drawing the rest from reference TRBV7-2 and TRBJ1-4, the complete variable domain is GAGVSQSPSNKVTEKGKDVELRCDPISGHTALYWYRQSLGQGLEFLIYFQGNSAPDKSGLPSDRFSAERTGGSVSTLTIQRTQQEDSAVYLCASSATPVRGEKLFFGSGTQLSVL.

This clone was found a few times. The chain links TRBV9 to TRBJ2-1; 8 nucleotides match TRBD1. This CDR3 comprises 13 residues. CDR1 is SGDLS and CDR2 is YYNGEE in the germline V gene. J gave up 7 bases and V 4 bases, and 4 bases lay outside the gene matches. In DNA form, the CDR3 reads TGTGCCAGCAGCCGGACAGGGCGGAATGAGCAGTTCTTC. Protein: CASSRTGRNEQFF.

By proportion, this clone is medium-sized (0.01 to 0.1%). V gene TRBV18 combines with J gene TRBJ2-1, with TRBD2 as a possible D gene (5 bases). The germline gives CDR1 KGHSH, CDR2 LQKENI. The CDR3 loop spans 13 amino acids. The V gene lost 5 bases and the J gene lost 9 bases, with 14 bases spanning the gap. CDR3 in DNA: TGTGCCAGCTCAGGACTTCCCGCGGCTGAGCAGTTCTTC. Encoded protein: CASSGLPAAEQFF.

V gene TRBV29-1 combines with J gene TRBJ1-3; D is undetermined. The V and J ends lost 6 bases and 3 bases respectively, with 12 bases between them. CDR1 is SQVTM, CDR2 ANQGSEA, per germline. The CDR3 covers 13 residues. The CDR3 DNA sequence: TGCAGCGTCGAGGTCAGTTATGGAAACACCATATATTTT. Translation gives CSVEVSYGNTIYF.

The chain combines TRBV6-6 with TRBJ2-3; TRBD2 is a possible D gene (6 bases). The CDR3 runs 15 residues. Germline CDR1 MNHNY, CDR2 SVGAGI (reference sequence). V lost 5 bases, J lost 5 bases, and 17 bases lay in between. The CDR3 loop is CASSRGKEGKDTQYF. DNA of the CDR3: TGTGCCAGCAGTCGCGGGAAGGAGGGGAAAGATACGCAGTATTTT.

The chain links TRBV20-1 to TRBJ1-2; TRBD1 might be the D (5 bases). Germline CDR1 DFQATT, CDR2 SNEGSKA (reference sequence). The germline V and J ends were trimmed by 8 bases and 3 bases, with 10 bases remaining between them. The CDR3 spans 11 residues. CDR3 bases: TGCAGTTTTGGGGGGGACTATGGCTACACCTTC. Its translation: CSFGGDYGYTF.